The clone carrying this T cell receptor beta chain was seen ten or more times. The antigen remains undetermined. Trimming shortened V by 5 bases and J by 6 bases, and 16 bases separated the two germline ends. The CDR3 consists of 14 residues. Per the germline V gene, CDR1 is MNHEY and CDR2 is SMNVEV (reference sequence). The data belong to a study of CD8 T cells in ankylosing spondylitis. Broader study findings: What appeared characteristic of ankylosing spondylitis blood was a TCR beta motif of about eight highly homologous variants. Certain motif variants had earlier appeared in reactive arthritis synovial fluid and blood. Within peripheral blood, clones linked to disease were CD8+ and relatively rare.

MiXCR, run by TCRdb on the 5' RACE reads, gives a single entry per CDR3 protein. Here the sample spans approximately 240,000 distinct CDR3 sequences, more than 9% being singletons. The chain recombines TRBV27 with TRBJ1-2; D gene unclear. The TCR sequence derives from a male donor with ankylosing spondylitis or in good health (not recorded which). The sequenced sample consisted of blood, either unsorted or a sorted T cell fraction (not recorded which). For the CDR3, the DNA is TGTGCCAGCAGTGTCGACGGCGGTCTGGATGGCTACACCTTC. The encoded protein is CASSVDGGLDGYTF.